This T cell receptor (beta chain) appears in the sequencing data of a study of blood T cell repertoires in COVID-19 (dated by TCRdb to about 2020). Looking at the study overall: Collaborator samples came from the United States, Italy and Spain and covered acute and convalescent phases of COVID-19. HLA class I and class II types, where available, came from metadata supplied by the sample provider rather than from assay-based typing. Subjects who had been exposed to COVID-19, were actively infected with it, or had recovered from it provided the deeply sampled blood TCRbeta repertoires that made up the dataset. The material from the prospective study consisted of cDNA or gDNA derived from T cells, B-cell-depleted T cells, or PBMCs. A freely available public database, intended as a resource for researchers studying the immune response to SARS-CoV-2, is where the repertoires were released. Sample metadata almost always included a de-identified subject ID, COVID-19 status, age in years and sex. The samples were drawn from two sources: the first 160 participants of the ongoing ImmuneRACE study, and 1,000 to 1,500 subjects contributed by 6 global collaborators. Results and caveats for the whole study, not just this receptor: How much clinical and demographic metadata was included differed by source and by participant, and the metadata was provided uncurated.

TCRbeta CDR3 regions were amplified from genomic DNA using the immunoSEQ Assay, a bias-controlled multiplex PCR. For the original study's pipeline: The number of nucleated cells in each sample was estimated from the amplification of reference gene primers within the assay. To quantify the absolute abundance of each unique TCRbeta CDR3 rearrangement, sequence reads were collapsed and filtered. Productive Simpson clonality was computed per sample as the square root of Simpson's diversity index over productive rearrangements. Not all clones reach the TCRdb copy of this immuneACCESS table, which keeps in-frame sequences only. Checked studies attribute under half of the gap to unresolved V genes and leave the rest unexplained. V, J and clone size reflect that table, while D and trimming were determined from the DNA. This sample comprises under 250,000 clones, around 82% of them detected only once. The biggest ten clones account for about 3.8% of the sample.

Comments on this clone: This receptor's antigen is unknown. Base quality data are lacking; no much larger clone is found one base away.

The germline V gene (reference sequence) yields SGHNT for CDR1 and YYREEE for CDR2. V is cut by 4 bases and J by 0 bases, and the space between the germline ends is 10 bases. Measured from the cysteine to the phenylalanine, the CDR3 is 14 residues long. CDR3 DNA only is kept here, 42 bases in frame from base 1. Whole blood was collected in K2EDTA tubes by collaborating institutions according to the institutions' own protocols. For TCRbeta analysis, collaborators shipped samples in one of three forms: frozen whole blood, isolated PBMCs, or DNA extracted from either of those sample types. The specimen sequenced was peripheral blood. The chain uses TRBV5-4 and TRBJ1-1, with the D gene uncertain. This TCR derives from a woman older than 75 with acute or convalescent COVID-19. The CDR3 loop reads CASSLGGMNTEAFF. The sequence in DNA is TGTGCCAGCAGCCTAGGTGGAATGAACACTGAAGCTTTCTTT.